This is a list of T cell receptor beta chains from one sample in a study of T-cell reconstitution after alpha-beta-depleted transplantation in children. MiXCR was run by TCRdb on the PCR reads, yielding one entry per CDR3 protein. Of 500,000 to 600,000 distinct CDR3 sequences in the sample, 25% to 30% were seen once. Sequencing used PBMCs, obtained before TCRalphabeta/CD19-depleted stem cell transplant. Every receptor here comes from a boy under two years old with Wiskott-Aldrich syndrome, due to receive a stem cell transplant. CDR3s include the opening cysteine and the closing phenylalanine or tryptophan. D genes are given only for firm matches. Rows may omit the clone size; those that give it use once, few, many or a size class.

v_gene	abundance	d_gene	j_gene	CDR3nt	CDR3aa
TRBV9	many	-	TRBJ2-1	TGTGCCAGCAGCGTAGGGGGGCGGGGAACCTACAATGAGCAGTTCTTC	CASSVGGRGTYNEQFF
TRBV12-3/TRBV12-4	-	-	TRBJ1-1	TGTGCCAGCAGGAGGGGAGGGAACACTGAAGCTTTCTTT	CASRRGGNTEAFF
TRBV24-1	-	TRBD1	TRBJ2-3	TGTGCCACCAGTGACCCCGGGACAGGGCTCTCCGATACGCAGTATTTT	CATSDPGTGLSDTQYF
TRBV7-3	-	TRBD1	TRBJ1-6	TGTGCCAGCAGCTTAATCGGGACAGGGTTTTCACCCCTCCACTTT	CASSLIGTGFSPLHF
TRBV20-1	few	-	TRBJ1-2	TGCAGTGCTAGCCCGGGATTGTACTATGGCTACACCTTC	CSASPGLYYGYTF
TRBV5-1	-	TRBD2	TRBJ2-1	TGCGCCAGCAGCTTAGCTTGGACTAGCGGAGCCTACAATGAGCAGTTCTTC	CASSLAWTSGAYNEQFF
TRBV2	-	-	TRBJ2-2	TGTGCCAGCAGAGTAGGTTCGTCAGGGGAGCTGTTTTTT	CASRVGSSGELFF
TRBV20-1	few	-	TRBJ2-1	TGCAGTGCTAGCGAGACAGTCTGGAGTCTTAGCTCCTACAATGAGCAGTTCTTC	CSASETVWSLSSYNEQFF
TRBV9	few	TRBD1	TRBJ2-1	TGTGCCAGCAGCGTTGGGACAGGGGTCGGCTACAATGAGCAGTTCTTC	CASSVGTGVGYNEQFF
TRBV7-9	few	-	TRBJ1-5	TGTGCCAGCAGTCGAGAGACAGATCAGCCCCAGCATTTT	CASSRETDQPQHF
TRBV20-1	-	-	TRBJ1-2	TGCAGTGCTAGAGTACTATTTGGGCCAGGCTATGGCTACACCTTC	CSARVLFGPGYGYTF
TRBV7-2	-	-	TRBJ1-2	TGTGCCAGCAGCAAGCAGGAGACCTATGGCTACACCTTC	CASSKQETYGYTF
TRBV30	-	-	TRBJ2-3	TGTGCCTGGAGTGCTGTGCAGCGTACGCAGTATTTT	CAWSAVQRTQYF
TRBV5-1	few	-	TRBJ1-1	TGCGCCAGCAGCGTGAGACAGGATTGGGGGAACACTGAAGCTTTCTTT	CASSVRQDWGNTEAFF
TRBV5-4	-	TRBD1	TRBJ2-5	TGTGCCAGCAGCACGGGACAGGGGAGGCCAGAGACCCAGTACTTC	CASSTGQGRPETQYF
TRBV5-1	-	TRBD1	TRBJ2-5	TGCGCCAGCAGCTCAAATACAGGGACAGGAGAGACCCAGTACTTC	CASSSNTGTGETQYF
TRBV5-1	few	-	TRBJ2-2	TGCGCCAGCAGCCCGGGACTCGCTTTCAACACCGGGGAGCTGTTTTTT	CASSPGLAFNTGELFF
TRBV24-1	-	TRBD1	TRBJ2-1	TGTGCCACCAGTGATCCCGCGGGACAGGGAAATGAGCAGTTCTTC	CATSDPAGQGNEQFF
TRBV4-1	few	-	TRBJ2-1	TGCGCCAGCAGGTGGAGACAGGACGACCTTAATGAGCAGTTCTTC	CASRWRQDDLNEQFF
TRBV29-1	-	-	TRBJ2-6	TGCAGCGTTGAAGGCCAGTCTGGGGCCAACGTCCTGACTTTC	CSVEGQSGANVLTF
TRBV5-1	-	-	TRBJ1-5	TGCGCCAGCACCCCGGGGGGAGATGGCAATCAGCCCCAGCATTTT	CASTPGGDGNQPQHF
TRBV5-1	-	TRBD2	TRBJ2-3	TGCGCCAGCAGCTTGCCCCTAGCGGGAGGTTCAGATACGCAGTATTTT	CASSLPLAGGSDTQYF
TRBV28	-	TRBD2	TRBJ2-1	TGTGCCAGCAGTTCAATAGCGGGAGCTTCCTACAATGAGCAGTTCTTC	CASSSIAGASYNEQFF
TRBV19	-	-	TRBJ2-1	TGTGCCAGTAGTATTACAGGCGTAACTAGCAGTGAGCAGTTCTTC	CASSITGVTSSEQFF
TRBV3-1	few	TRBD2	TRBJ2-3	TGTGCCAGCAGCCAAACTAGCGGGTACACAGATACGCAGTATTTT	CASSQTSGYTDTQYF
TRBV5-1	few	-	TRBJ2-1	TGCGCCAGCAGCTTGCGGTCAAACTCCTACAATGAGCAGTTCTTC	CASSLRSNSYNEQFF
TRBV5-1	many	TRBD1	TRBJ1-1	TGCGCCAGCAGCTTCAGGGGGCAGGACACTGAAGCTTTCTTT	CASSFRGQDTEAFF
TRBV5-1	-	TRBD2	TRBJ2-1	TGCGCCAGCAGGGTGGGACTAGCGGGAACGGGCGAGCAGTTCTTC	CASRVGLAGTGEQFF
TRBV12-3/TRBV12-4	-	-	TRBJ2-1	TGTGCCAGCACCCATCCCGCCCAGCGCTGGGAGCAGTTCTTC	CASTHPAQRWEQFF
TRBV3-1	many	-	TRBJ2-7	TGTGCCAGCGGATCCTACGAGCAGTACTTC	CASGSYEQYF
TRBV27	-	-	TRBJ2-1	TGTGCCAGCAGTTTCTCTTTAGTTCCCTCCTACAATGAGCAGTTCTTC	CASSFSLVPSYNEQFF
TRBV27	few	-	TRBJ2-7	TGTGCCAGCAGTTTTGGAGGGGCTGCCTACGAGCAGTACTTC	CASSFGGAAYEQYF
TRBV10-3	few	TRBD1	TRBJ2-7	TGTGCCATCAGTGAGGAAGACAGGGGGCAGGAGTTCTTC	CAISEEDRGQEFF
TRBV2	few	TRBD1	TRBJ2-6	TGTGCCCGGGGGACCGGGACAGGGGGCTCTGGGGCCAACGTCCTGACTTTC	CARGTGTGGSGANVLTF
TRBV5-6	many	-	TRBJ2-3	TGTGCCAGCAGCTTACAGGGATTCACAGATACGCAGTATTTT	CASSLQGFTDTQYF
TRBV9	-	-	TRBJ2-3	TGTGCCAGCAGCGTATCGGGACGGCACTTGGATACGCAGTATTTT	CASSVSGRHLDTQYF
TRBV6-6	few	-	TRBJ2-5	TGTGCCAGCAGTTACAGGGTAGAGACCCAGTACTTC	CASSYRVETQYF
TRBV29-1	few	-	TRBJ2-1	TGCAGCGTCGGCTTCCGGGTCCTAAGGTCGAATGAGCAGTTCTTC	CSVGFRVLRSNEQFF
TRBV28	-	-	TRBJ2-7	TGTGCCAGCAGTTTGGGGCTAGTCTCCTACGAGCAGTACTTC	CASSLGLVSYEQYF
TRBV14	few	-	TRBJ1-1	TGTGCCAGCAGCCAAGATCCCGCCGGGGCTGAAGCTTTCTTT	CASSQDPAGAEAFF
TRBV5-1	few	-	TRBJ2-7	TGCGCCAGCAGCTTGGCGACAGGCCGCCCACACTACGAGCAGTACTTC	CASSLATGRPHYEQYF
TRBV11-2	-	-	TRBJ1-2	TGTGCCAGCAGCTTAGTTCCCCTGGGAGAGGGGGACTATGGCTACACCTTC	CASSLVPLGEGDYGYTF
TRBV12-3/TRBV12-4	-	-	TRBJ1-5	TGTGCCAGCAGTTTATACAGGCAAAACCAGCATTTT	CASSLYRQNQHF
TRBV28	-	TRBD2	TRBJ2-5	TGTGCCAGCAGTTTCCTAGCGGGAGGGCTGCAAGAGACCCAGTACTTC	CASSFLAGGLQETQYF
TRBV7-8	-	TRBD1	TRBJ1-5	TGTGCCAGCAGCTCCCCGACAGGGTTTAATCAGCCCCAGCATTTT	CASSSPTGFNQPQHF
TRBV12-3/TRBV12-4	-	TRBD2	TRBJ2-1	TGTGCCAGCAGTTTCGGGGGGAGGGCCGTGGATGAGCAGTTCTTC	CASSFGGRAVDEQFF
TRBV5-5	few	TRBD2	TRBJ2-1	TGTGCCAGCTCGAGGGATAGCGGGAGGCCTGAGCAGTTCTTC	CASSRDSGRPEQFF
TRBV5-5	-	-	TRBJ1-4	TGTGCCAGCAGCTTGGAGGGGAAGACAACTAATGAAAAACTGTTTTTT	CASSLEGKTTNEKLFF
TRBV15	-	TRBD1	TRBJ2-7	TGTGCCACCAGCCCGCTCAGGGGGCTTACTTACGAGCAGTACTTC	CATSPLRGLTYEQYF
TRBV5-1	-	TRBD1	TRBJ2-1	TGCGCCAGCAGTAGGGACAGAATGTACAATGAGCAGTTCTTC	CASSRDRMYNEQFF
TRBV5-1	-	-	TRBJ1-4	TGCGCCAGCAGTAGGGATTCAACTAATGAAAAACTGTTTTTT	CASSRDSTNEKLFF
TRBV5-1	few	-	TRBJ2-5	TGCGCCAGCAGCCCCCCTCAAGAGACCCAGTACTTC	CASSPPQETQYF